Listed below are T cell receptor beta chains from one sample, sequenced in a study of shared clonotypes between healthy human individuals. TCRdb keeps only in-frame clones here, not all; method: immunoSEQ multiplex PCR. The sample gives about 2.4 million clones, roughly 93% of which show up once; about 0.38% is in the top ten. Material for sequencing was naive CD4+ T cells from PBMCs. The origin of the receptors is a man aged 18 to 29 in good health. Some clones in this sample may be carry-over from other donors' samples. The conserved cysteine and the conserved F or W are not part of the CDR3 here. The order of the fields is J gene, V gene, CDR3 protein.

TRBJ1-2 | TRBV2 | ASSRGPSDGNYGYT
TRBJ2-3 | TRBV6-5 | ASSYSIPLGADTQY
TRBJ2-6 | TRBV7-6 | ASSLLSSGANVLT
TRBJ1-5 | TRBV10-1 | ASSESQFQPQH
TRBJ2-3 | TRBV7-2 | ASSLEAGGPGGTQY
TRBJ2-3 | TRBV30 | AWKATDTQY
TRBJ2-1 | TRBV4-1 | ASSQELAGYNEQF
TRBJ2-3 | TRBV6-5 | ASSSTTDTQY
TRBJ2-3 | TRBV9 | ASSFTSSTNTQY
TRBJ2-1 | TRBV9 | ASSPSRYEQF
TRBJ2-5 | TRBV7-2 | ASSLLGRVQETQY
TRBJ1-1 | TRBV28 | ASSPGALGTEAF
TRBJ1-2 | TRBV6-6 | ASSSTRFYGYT
TRBJ1-2 | TRBV28 | ASSATGQPNYGYT
TRBJ2-7 | TRBV29-1 | SVVDYLSYEQY
TRBJ1-3 | TRBV5-1 | ASSLGTPGNTIY
TRBJ2-5 | TRBV15 | ATSRDEGLAGETQY
TRBJ2-1 | TRBV7-2 | ASSLDASSYNEQF
TRBJ1-3 | TRBV21-1 | ASSKETVSENTIY
TRBJ2-5 | TRBV5-6 | ASSRGPGAETQY
TRBJ2-7 | TRBV9 | ASSVASAGEPYEQY
TRBJ1-2 | TRBV6-1 | ASSEDRGVGGYT
TRBJ1-6 | TRBV7-9 | ASTPLATEDYSPLH
TRBJ1-3 | TRBV18 | ASSPDYYSGNTIY
TRBJ2-7 | TRBV9 | ASSVDQGDEQY
TRBJ2-3 | TRBV5-1 | ASRLRPATDTQY
TRBJ2-5 | TRBV15 | ATSRTSGREETQY
TRBJ2-7 | TRBV5-1 | ASSLAGERYEQY
TRBJ2-7 | TRBV5-1 | ASSLAGQPLTGSYEQY
TRBJ1-3 | TRBV5-1 | ASSLSLSGTNSGNTIY
TRBJ1-1 | TRBV19 | ASSSSGLPNTEAF
TRBJ1-1 | TRBV19 | ASSITGAKYTEAF
TRBJ2-1 | TRBV20-1 | SAKAREGQF
TRBJ1-2 | TRBV4-1 | ASSPRLQGIIGGGPSYGYT
TRBJ2-5 | TRBV5-1 | ASSFLGKGETQY
TRBJ2-7 | TRBV19 | ASSIGGAGSYEQY
TRBJ1-5 | TRBV28 | ASSFQSSNQPQH
TRBJ1-1 | TRBV6-1 | ASSEGRGNTEAF
TRBJ2-1 | TRBV7-9 | ASSPALREGHVEQF
TRBJ2-5 | TRBV4-2 | ASSRTSGQETQY
TRBJ1-1 | TRBV2 | ASSGPTIADTEAF